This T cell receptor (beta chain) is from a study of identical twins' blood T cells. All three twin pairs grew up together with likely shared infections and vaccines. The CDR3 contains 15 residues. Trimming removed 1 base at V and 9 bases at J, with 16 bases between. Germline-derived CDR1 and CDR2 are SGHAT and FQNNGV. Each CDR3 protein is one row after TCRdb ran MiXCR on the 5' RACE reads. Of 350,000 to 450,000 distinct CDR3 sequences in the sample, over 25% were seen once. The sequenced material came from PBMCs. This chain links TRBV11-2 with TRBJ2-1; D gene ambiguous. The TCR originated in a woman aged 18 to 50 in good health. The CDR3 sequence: CASSLVIGVGVEQFF. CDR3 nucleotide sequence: TGTGCCAGCAGCTTAGTAATTGGGGTTGGGGTTGAGCAGTTCTTC.